The entry below gives a single TCR beta chain sequence along with its context. Combining a sample-barcoded 5' primer with a J-beta primer mix, a second PCR ran for roughly 6 to 12 cycles. TCRdb reprocessed the 5' RACE reads via MiXCR and lists one record per CDR3 protein. Among around 1,500,000 distinct CDR3 sequences listed, around 39% were seen once. Those donating, healthy Caucasian individuals from Russia, were aged roughly 6 to 95. The CDR3 is 15 amino acids. Germline CDR1 reads LGHNA; CDR2 reads YNFKEQ. The V gene lost 1 base and the J gene lost 0 bases, with 9 bases spanning the gap. This sample stems from a study of blood T cells in healthy people across ages.

The chain uses TRBV4-2 and TRBJ1-1, with a weak D call TRBD1 (6 bases). The TCR originated in a woman between 18 and 29 years old in good health. Specimen: blood. The CDR3 region has the DNA TGTGCCAGCAGCCAAGGTAGGGGGATGAACACTGAAGCTTTCTTT. Protein sequence: CASSQGRGMNTEAFF.